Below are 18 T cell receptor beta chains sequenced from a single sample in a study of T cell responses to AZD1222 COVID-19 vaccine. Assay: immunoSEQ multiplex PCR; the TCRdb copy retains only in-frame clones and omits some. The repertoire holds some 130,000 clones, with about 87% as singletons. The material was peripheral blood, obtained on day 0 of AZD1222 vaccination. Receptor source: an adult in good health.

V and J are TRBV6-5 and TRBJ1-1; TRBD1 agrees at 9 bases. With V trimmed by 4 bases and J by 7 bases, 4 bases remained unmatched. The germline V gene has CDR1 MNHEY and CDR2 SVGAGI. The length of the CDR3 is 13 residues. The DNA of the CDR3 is TGTGCCAGCAGTTCCGGGACAGGGAATGAAGCTTTCTTT. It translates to CASSSGTGNEAFF.

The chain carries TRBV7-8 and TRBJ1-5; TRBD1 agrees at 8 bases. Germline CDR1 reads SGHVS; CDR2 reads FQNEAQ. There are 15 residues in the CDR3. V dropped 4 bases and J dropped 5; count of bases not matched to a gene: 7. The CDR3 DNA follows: TGTGCCAGCAGCTCTGCGGACAGGGCCGATCAGCCCCAGCATTTT. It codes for CASSSADRADQPQHF.

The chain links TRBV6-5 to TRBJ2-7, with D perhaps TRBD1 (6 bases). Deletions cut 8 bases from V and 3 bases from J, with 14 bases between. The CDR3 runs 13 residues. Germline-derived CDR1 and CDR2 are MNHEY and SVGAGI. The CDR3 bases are TGTGCCAGCTTCGTGGACAGCCTCTACGAGCAGTACTTC. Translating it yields CASFVDSLYEQYF.

The CDR3 region has the DNA TGTGCCAGCAGCTTAGATAACTTTAGCAATCAGCCCCAGCATTTT. This codes for CASSLDNFSNQPQHF. The chain has TRBV7-2 and TRBJ1-5, with unresolved D. Between the trimmed V and J ends, which lost 1 base and 0 bases, there was a span of 7 bases. The CDR3 has 15 residues. Germline CDR1 reads SGHTA; CDR2 reads FQGNSA.

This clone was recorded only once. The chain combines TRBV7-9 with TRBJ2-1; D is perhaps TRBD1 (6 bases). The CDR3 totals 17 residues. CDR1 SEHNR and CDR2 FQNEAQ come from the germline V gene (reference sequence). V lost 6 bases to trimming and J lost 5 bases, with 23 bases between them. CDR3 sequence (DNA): TGTGCCAGCAGTTCAAGGGGGTGGAACAGTGGAAACAATGAGCAGTTCTTC. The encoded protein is CASSSRGWNSGNNEQFF.

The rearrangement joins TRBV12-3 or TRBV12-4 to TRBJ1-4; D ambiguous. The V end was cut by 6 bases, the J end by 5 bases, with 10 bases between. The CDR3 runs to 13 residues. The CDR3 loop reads CASSPQQNEKLFF. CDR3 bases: TGTGCCAGCAGCCCCCAGCAGAATGAAAAACTGTTTTTT.

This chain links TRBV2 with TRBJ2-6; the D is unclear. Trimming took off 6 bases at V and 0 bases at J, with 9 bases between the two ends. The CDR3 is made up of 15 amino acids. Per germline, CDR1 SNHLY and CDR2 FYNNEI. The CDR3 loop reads CASRSDLSGANVLTF. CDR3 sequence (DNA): TGTGCCAGCAGATCGGACCTCTCTGGGGCCAACGTCCTGACTTTC.

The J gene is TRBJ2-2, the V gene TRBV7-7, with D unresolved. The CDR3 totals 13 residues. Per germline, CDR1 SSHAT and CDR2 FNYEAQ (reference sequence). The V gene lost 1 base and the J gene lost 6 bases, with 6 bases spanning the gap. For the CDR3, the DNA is TGTGCCAGCAGCTTAGTTGTAGCCGGGGAGCTGTTTTTT. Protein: CASSLVVAGELFF.

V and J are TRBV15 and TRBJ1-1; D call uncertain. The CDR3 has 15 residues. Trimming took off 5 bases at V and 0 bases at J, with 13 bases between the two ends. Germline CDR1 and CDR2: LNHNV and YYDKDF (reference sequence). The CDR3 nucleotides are TGTGCCACCAGCGGAGGACGGATTTTGAACACTGAAGCTTTCTTT. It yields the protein CATSGGRILNTEAFF.

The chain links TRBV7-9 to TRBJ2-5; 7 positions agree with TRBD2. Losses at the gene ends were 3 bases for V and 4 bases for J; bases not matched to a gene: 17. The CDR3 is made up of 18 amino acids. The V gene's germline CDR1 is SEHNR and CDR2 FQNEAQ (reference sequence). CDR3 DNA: TGTGCCAGCAGCTTCTCGGGGGAGGTGGGAGGGCAAGGAGAGACCCAGTACTTC. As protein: CASSFSGEVGGQGETQYF.

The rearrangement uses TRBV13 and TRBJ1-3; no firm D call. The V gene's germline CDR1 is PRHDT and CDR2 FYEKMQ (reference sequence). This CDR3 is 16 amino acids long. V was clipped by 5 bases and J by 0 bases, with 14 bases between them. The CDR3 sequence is CASSPRGGSSGNTIYF. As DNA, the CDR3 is TGTGCCAGCAGCCCCCGGGGAGGGAGCTCTGGAAACACCATATATTTT.

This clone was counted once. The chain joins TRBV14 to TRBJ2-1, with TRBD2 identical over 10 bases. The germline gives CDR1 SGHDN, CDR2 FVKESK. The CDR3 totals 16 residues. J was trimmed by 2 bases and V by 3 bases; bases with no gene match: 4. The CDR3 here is CASSHLAGATYNEQFF. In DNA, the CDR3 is TGTGCCAGCAGCCACCTAGCGGGAGCCACCTACAATGAGCAGTTCTTC.

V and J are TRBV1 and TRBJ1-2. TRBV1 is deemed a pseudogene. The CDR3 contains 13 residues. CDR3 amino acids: CTSSWGPGDGYTF. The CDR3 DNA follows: TGCACCAGCAGCTGGGGACCGGGGGATGGCTACACCTTC.

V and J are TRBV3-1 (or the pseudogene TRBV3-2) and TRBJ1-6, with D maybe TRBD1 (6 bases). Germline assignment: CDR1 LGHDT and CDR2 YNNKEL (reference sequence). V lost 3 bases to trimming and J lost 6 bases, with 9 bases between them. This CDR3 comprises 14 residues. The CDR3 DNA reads TGTGCCAGCAGCCAGACAGGCTTTAATTCACCCCTCCACTTT. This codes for CASSQTGFNSPLHF.

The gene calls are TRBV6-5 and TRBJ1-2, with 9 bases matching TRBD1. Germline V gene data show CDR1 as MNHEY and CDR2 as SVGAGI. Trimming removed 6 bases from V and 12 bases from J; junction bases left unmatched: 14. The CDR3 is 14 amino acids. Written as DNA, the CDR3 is TGTGCCAGCAGAGTGGACAGGGGACCTATAGCAGACACCTTC. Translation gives CASRVDRGPIADTF.

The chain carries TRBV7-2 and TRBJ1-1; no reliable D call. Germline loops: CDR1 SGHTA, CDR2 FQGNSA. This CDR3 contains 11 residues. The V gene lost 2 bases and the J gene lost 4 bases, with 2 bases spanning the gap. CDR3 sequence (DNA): TGTGCCAGCAGCTTACCCACTGAAGCTTTCTTT. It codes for CASSLPTEAFF.

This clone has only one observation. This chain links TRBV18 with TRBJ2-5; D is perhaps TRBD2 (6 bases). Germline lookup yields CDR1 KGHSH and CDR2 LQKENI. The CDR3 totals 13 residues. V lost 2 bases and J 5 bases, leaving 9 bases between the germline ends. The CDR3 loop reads CASSPFGGETQYF. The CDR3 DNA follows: TGTGCCAGCTCACCATTTGGGGGGGAGACCCAGTACTTC.

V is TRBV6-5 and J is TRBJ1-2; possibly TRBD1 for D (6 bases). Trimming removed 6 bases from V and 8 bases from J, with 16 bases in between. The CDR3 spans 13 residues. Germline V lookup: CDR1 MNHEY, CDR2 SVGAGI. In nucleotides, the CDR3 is TGTGCCAGCAGACAAACAGGGACCCGAGGCTACACCTTC. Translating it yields CASRQTGTRGYTF.